The rows below give T cell receptor beta chains drawn from one sample of a study of long-term antiretroviral therapy in people with HIV. Measured with immunoSEQ multiplex PCR; TCRdb has only the in-frame clones, and not every one. The sample has about 20,000 clones, about nine tenths seen once. This sample comprised unsorted PBMCs, obtained about 4.5 years before starting antiretroviral therapy. The source of these receptors is a woman in her twenties or thirties with HIV. Each CDR3 is given with its conserved first and last residue. Fields, in order: CDR3 DNA, CDR3 protein, clone size, J gene, V gene, D gene. The D gene is left open where the match is weak. The listing skips clone size in some rows; elsewhere it reads once, few, many or a size class.

CDR3 DNA: TGTGCCAGCAGTCCGGGACTGTTCTACGAGCAGTACTTC
CDR3 protein: CASSPGLFYEQYF
clone size: NA
J gene: TRBJ2-7
V gene: TRBV2
D gene: NA

CDR3 DNA: TGTGCCAGCAGCTTAGAATCGGAAGCAGCCTATGGCTACACCTTC
CDR3 protein: CASSLESEAAYGYTF
clone size: NA
J gene: TRBJ1-2
V gene: TRBV11-2
D gene: NA

CDR3 DNA: TGCGCCAGCAGTGTAGATTCCCCCCTAGCGGGGGCGGCCAATGAGCAGTTCTTC
CDR3 protein: CASSVDSPLAGAANEQFF
clone size: NA
J gene: TRBJ2-1
V gene: TRBV10-2
D gene: TRBD2

CDR3 DNA: TGCGCCAGCAGCCAGACAGGTTACAGGGGAGGCACTAATGAAAAACTGTTTTTT
CDR3 protein: CASSQTGYRGGTNEKLFF
clone size: NA
J gene: TRBJ1-4
V gene: TRBV4-3
D gene: TRBD1

CDR3 DNA: TGCGCCAGCAGCCCGGGACAGGGGACAACTAATGAAAAACTGTTTTTT
CDR3 protein: CASSPGQGTTNEKLFF
clone size: NA
J gene: TRBJ1-4
V gene: TRBV5-1
D gene: TRBD1

CDR3 DNA: TGTGCCAGCAACAAAGGGGGCCATTCTAACTATGGCTACACCTTC
CDR3 protein: CASNKGGHSNYGYTF
clone size: NA
J gene: TRBJ1-2
V gene: TRBV7-2
D gene: TRBD1

CDR3 DNA: TGTGCCAGCAGCCCCTCGGGGCCTACAAATGAGCAGTTCTTC
CDR3 protein: CASSPSGPTNEQFF
clone size: NA
J gene: TRBJ2-1
V gene: TRBV7-2
D gene: NA

CDR3 DNA: TGTGCCAGCAGCGTAAGGGCGAACACCGGGGAGCTGTTTTTT
CDR3 protein: CASSVRANTGELFF
clone size: NA
J gene: TRBJ2-2
V gene: TRBV9
D gene: NA

CDR3 DNA: TGTGCCAGCAGCCACGTTGACACCGAGTACTATGGCTACACCTTC
CDR3 protein: CASSHVDTEYYGYTF
clone size: NA
J gene: TRBJ1-2
V gene: TRBV7-2
D gene: NA

CDR3 DNA: TGTGCCAGCAGCTTAGAGCCTCGACCTGAAGCTTTCTTT
CDR3 protein: CASSLEPRPEAFF
clone size: NA
J gene: TRBJ1-1
V gene: TRBV7-9
D gene: NA

CDR3 DNA: TGTGCCAGCAGTTTTGGGTCCGGCGGAACGAGGACTGAAGCTTTCTTT
CDR3 protein: CASSFGSGGTRTEAFF
clone size: NA
J gene: TRBJ1-1
V gene: TRBV27
D gene: NA

CDR3 DNA: TGTGCCAGCAGCCCGACCGGGGGCGGTGAAAAACTGTTTTTT
CDR3 protein: CASSPTGGGEKLFF
clone size: few
J gene: TRBJ1-4
V gene: TRBV7-8
D gene: NA

CDR3 DNA: TGTGCCAGCTCCCACGAGGACAGTGGTTGGAGATATCGTAATTCACCCCTCCACTTT
CDR3 protein: CASSHEDSGWRYRNSPLHF
clone size: NA
J gene: TRBJ1-6
V gene: TRBV18
D gene: NA

CDR3 DNA: TGTGCCAGCAGAAACGGGGCTAACTATGGCTACACCTTC
CDR3 protein: CASRNGANYGYTF
clone size: NA
J gene: TRBJ1-2
V gene: TRBV6-6
D gene: NA

CDR3 DNA: TGCGCCAGCAGGCGAGGAGGGGGCGCTGGCTACGAGCAGTACTTC
CDR3 protein: CASRRGGGAGYEQYF
clone size: few
J gene: TRBJ2-7
V gene: TRBV4-1
D gene: NA

CDR3 DNA: TGTGCCAGCAGTTTCAACACAGGGGGCGCAGGGAGGGGCTACACCTTC
CDR3 protein: CASSFNTGGAGRGYTF
clone size: NA
J gene: TRBJ1-2
V gene: TRBV27
D gene: TRBD1

CDR3 DNA: TGTGCCAGTAGTATGGGTCGAGCGGACTACACAGATACGCAGTATTTT
CDR3 protein: CASSMGRADYTDTQYF
clone size: once
J gene: TRBJ2-3
V gene: TRBV19
D gene: NA

CDR3 DNA: TGTGCCAGCTCACCACGAATGACAGGGGGCAACAATTCACCCCTCCACTTT
CDR3 protein: CASSPRMTGGNNSPLHF
clone size: NA
J gene: TRBJ1-6
V gene: TRBV18
D gene: TRBD1

CDR3 DNA: TGTGCCAGCAGCTTAATGGTGAATGAAAAACTGTTTTTT
CDR3 protein: CASSLMVNEKLFF
clone size: once
J gene: TRBJ1-4
V gene: TRBV7-8
D gene: NA

CDR3 DNA: TGTGCCAGCAGATCGGGACAGGGTGGTCAGCCCCAGCATTTT
CDR3 protein: CASRSGQGGQPQHF
clone size: NA
J gene: TRBJ1-5
V gene: TRBV6-6
D gene: TRBD1

CDR3 DNA: TGCGCCAGCAGCGAGACAGTCTCTGGAAACACCATATATTTT
CDR3 protein: CASSETVSGNTIYF
clone size: NA
J gene: TRBJ1-3
V gene: TRBV4-1
D gene: NA

CDR3 DNA: TGTGCCAGCAGTTACCTGGGGACTAATGAAAAACTGTTTTTT
CDR3 protein: CASSYLGTNEKLFF
clone size: NA
J gene: TRBJ1-4
V gene: TRBV6-6
D gene: NA

CDR3 DNA: TGCGCCAGCAGCCAATCATTTACAGGGGGGGTAGAGCAGTTCTTC
CDR3 protein: CASSQSFTGGVEQFF
clone size: NA
J gene: TRBJ2-1
V gene: TRBV4-3
D gene: NA

CDR3 DNA: TGTGCCAGCAGCGTAGGGGACACAACTACCAAAAACATTCAGTACTTC
CDR3 protein: CASSVGDTTTKNIQYF
clone size: NA
J gene: TRBJ2-4
V gene: TRBV9
D gene: NA

CDR3 DNA: TGCGCCAGCAGGATGGGGGGAGGAAATGAGCAGTTCTTC
CDR3 protein: CASRMGGGNEQFF
clone size: NA
J gene: TRBJ2-1
V gene: TRBV4-1
D gene: NA

CDR3 DNA: TGTGCCACCAGCAGAGGGCCAAAGGGGGCGGGGAATGAGCAGTTCTTC
CDR3 protein: CATSRGPKGAGNEQFF
clone size: NA
J gene: TRBJ2-1
V gene: TRBV15
D gene: NA

CDR3 DNA: TGTGCCAGCAGCCCAGCCGTTTCGGAGACCCAGTACTTC
CDR3 protein: CASSPAVSETQYF
clone size: NA
J gene: TRBJ2-5
V gene: TRBV7-3
D gene: NA

CDR3 DNA: TGTGCCAGCAGCTCGGGACAGGTTGATGGAAACACCATATATTTT
CDR3 protein: CASSSGQVDGNTIYF
clone size: NA
J gene: TRBJ1-3
V gene: TRBV7-8
D gene: TRBD1

CDR3 DNA: TGTGCCAGTAGTATCGCAGGGCTCACAAATAATTCACCCCTCCACTTT
CDR3 protein: CASSIAGLTNNSPLHF
clone size: NA
J gene: TRBJ1-6
V gene: TRBV19
D gene: NA

CDR3 DNA: TGCGCCAGCAGCCTTGATCCGGGGTCTAATGAAAAACTGTTTTTT
CDR3 protein: CASSLDPGSNEKLFF
clone size: NA
J gene: TRBJ1-4
V gene: TRBV5-1
D gene: NA

CDR3 DNA: TGCGCCAGCAGCTACCAACTGACAGCCAACTCCTACGAGCAGTACTTC
CDR3 protein: CASSYQLTANSYEQYF
clone size: NA
J gene: TRBJ2-7
V gene: TRBV5-1
D gene: NA

CDR3 DNA: TGTGCCAGTAGGGCCCGGACAGGGTCCCGAGTAACCCAGCCCCAGCATTTT
CDR3 protein: CASRARTGSRVTQPQHF
clone size: NA
J gene: TRBJ1-5
V gene: TRBV19
D gene: TRBD1

CDR3 DNA: TGTGCCATCAGTAACCGACTAGCGGGGACCCCAAACTACAATGAGCAGTTCTTC
CDR3 protein: CAISNRLAGTPNYNEQFF
clone size: NA
J gene: TRBJ2-1
V gene: TRBV10-3
D gene: TRBD2

CDR3 DNA: TGCGCCAGCAGCCAAGATAGGGCAGGAAATAATGAAGCTTTCTTT
CDR3 protein: CASSQDRAGNNEAFF
clone size: NA
J gene: TRBJ1-1
V gene: TRBV4-1
D gene: NA

CDR3 DNA: TGTGCCAGCAGCTCACGCGCGGGGCCCACAGATACGCAGTATTTT
CDR3 protein: CASSSRAGPTDTQYF
clone size: few
J gene: TRBJ2-3
V gene: TRBV7-9
D gene: NA

CDR3 DNA: TGTGCCAGTAGTATCAGGGGCCTAGCGGGCGCCACAGATACGCAGTATTTT
CDR3 protein: CASSIRGLAGATDTQYF
clone size: NA
J gene: TRBJ2-3
V gene: TRBV19
D gene: TRBD2

CDR3 DNA: TGTGCCAGCAGTACCTCGGGGATTGCTGGAAACACCATATATTTT
CDR3 protein: CASSTSGIAGNTIYF
clone size: once
J gene: TRBJ1-3
V gene: TRBV6-5
D gene: NA

CDR3 DNA: TGCGCCAGCAGCCAAGTACATAGCTCCTATAATTCACCCCTCCACTTT
CDR3 protein: CASSQVHSSYNSPLHF
clone size: NA
J gene: TRBJ1-6
V gene: TRBV4-3
D gene: NA

CDR3 DNA: TGCGCCAGCAGCTCCGGACAGTACATGAACACTGAAGCTTTCTTT
CDR3 protein: CASSSGQYMNTEAFF
clone size: NA
J gene: TRBJ1-1
V gene: TRBV5-1
D gene: NA

CDR3 DNA: TGCAGCGTTGACAGCCTAGAGCAGTTCTTC
CDR3 protein: CSVDSLEQFF
clone size: NA
J gene: TRBJ2-1
V gene: TRBV29-1
D gene: NA

CDR3 DNA: TGCGCCAGCAGTCAGGGACAGTACTACGAGCAGTACTTC
CDR3 protein: CASSQGQYYEQYF
clone size: once
J gene: TRBJ2-7
V gene: TRBV5-1
D gene: TRBD1

CDR3 DNA: TGCAGCGTCCACAGGGTAAAGACCCAGTACTTC
CDR3 protein: CSVHRVKTQYF
clone size: NA
J gene: TRBJ2-5
V gene: TRBV29-1
D gene: NA

CDR3 DNA: TGCGCCAGCAGCCAAGATCCGATACAGGGGGCGCACACTGAAGCTTTCTTT
CDR3 protein: CASSQDPIQGAHTEAFF
clone size: NA
J gene: TRBJ1-1
V gene: TRBV4-3
D gene: TRBD1

CDR3 DNA: TGTGCCAGCCACAGGGGCCCCGGGGAGCTGTTTTTT
CDR3 protein: CASHRGPGELFF
clone size: NA
J gene: TRBJ2-2
V gene: TRBV7-2
D gene: TRBD1

CDR3 DNA: TGTGCCAGCAGCCGGACAGGGGGCGAAATCCGAGAGACCCAGTACTTC
CDR3 protein: CASSRTGGEIRETQYF
clone size: once
J gene: TRBJ2-5
V gene: TRBV14
D gene: TRBD1

CDR3 DNA: TGTGCCAGCAGCCCCGGGGGGGCGGGGGGGCGAAATGAGCAGTTCTTC
CDR3 protein: CASSPGGAGGRNEQFF
clone size: NA
J gene: TRBJ2-1
V gene: TRBV5-4
D gene: TRBD2

CDR3 DNA: TGTGCCAGTAGTAGTGGATTGGGGTGGGGGTCAGATACGCAGTATTTT
CDR3 protein: CASSSGLGWGSDTQYF
clone size: NA
J gene: TRBJ2-3
V gene: TRBV19
D gene: NA